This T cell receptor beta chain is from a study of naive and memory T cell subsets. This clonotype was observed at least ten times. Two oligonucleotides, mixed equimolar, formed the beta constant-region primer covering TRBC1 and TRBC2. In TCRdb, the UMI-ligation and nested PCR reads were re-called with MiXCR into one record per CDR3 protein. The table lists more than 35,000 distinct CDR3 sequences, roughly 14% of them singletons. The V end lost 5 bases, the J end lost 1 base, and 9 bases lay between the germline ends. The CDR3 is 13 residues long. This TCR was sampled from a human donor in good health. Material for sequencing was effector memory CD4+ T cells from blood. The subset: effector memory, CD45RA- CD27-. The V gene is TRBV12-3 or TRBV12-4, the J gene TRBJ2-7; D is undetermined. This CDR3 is CASSLTVSYEQYF. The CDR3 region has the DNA TGTGCCAGCAGTCTCACGGTTTCCTACGAGCAGTACTTC.